The entry below describes one T cell receptor beta chain. This CDR3 has 14 residues. Germline CDR1 is SGHNT and CDR2 is YYREEE (reference sequence). With 4 bases removed from V and 0 bases from J, the gap between germline ends came to 8 bases. Produced via immunoSEQ multiplex PCR; TCRdb's table is partial and in-frame only. The sample contains approximately 10,000 clones, about 80% of which appear only once. These data belong to a study of somatic mutations in cytotoxic T cells in rheumatoid arthritis. About the research overall: T-cell populations stained with V beta antibodies were in some cases flow-sorted at nearly 100% purity, including V beta1+ cells that were sequenced for TCRB.

This chain uses TRBV5-4 with TRBJ1-3; D is unresolved. The specimen was CD8+ T cells sorted from blood. The origin of this receptor is a woman aged 55 to 70 with rheumatoid arthritis. The CDR3 DNA sequence: TGTGCCAGCAGCCTCGATAGCTCTGGAAACACCATATATTTT. Its translation is CASSLDSSGNTIYF.